This TCR beta chain came from a study of cytomegalovirus exposure and HLA in healthy donors. Study context: A prior analysis found 117 million unique TCR beta sequences from some 190 million T cells.

Vbeta (60) and Jbeta (13) primers were used in the PCR. Repertoires were generated with immunoSEQ multiplex PCR, while TCRdb's copy carries only in-frame clones and drops some. Among 95,000 to 150,000 clones listed, under 85% were seen once. Worth noting for this clone: Antigen unknown.

Whole-study findings and limits: TCR beta sequences numbering around 15,000 were associated with HLA alleles at 0.05 false discovery rate in a later analysis. Certain sequence variants were highly shared and formed a cluster, and this cluster was likely a sequencing artifact.

The sequenced sample consisted of PBMCs. This TCR was recovered from a woman in her forties or fifties in good health and CMV-seropositive.

This CDR3 reads CASSRELSGEQYF. The CDR3 coding sequence is TGTGCCAGCAGTCGGGAGCTTAGTGGCGAGCAGTACTTC. V gene TRBV6-5 combines with J gene TRBJ2-7; D might be TRBD2 (6 bases). CDR3 length equals 13 residues. Germline V lookup: CDR1 MNHEY, CDR2 SVGAGI. Trimming shortened V by 5 bases and J by 6 bases, and 14 bases separated the two germline ends.